This TCR beta chain was captured in a study of blood T cell repertoires in COVID-19. Here immunoSEQ multiplex PCR was the method, and the copy in TCRdb shows in-frame clones only, minus some. The sample lists under 300,000 clones, around 89% occurring once. The CDR3 is 13 amino acids. CDR1 and CDR2 (germline): SQVTM, ANQGSEA. J gave up 4 bases and V 4 bases, and 4 bases lay outside the gene matches. The TCR sequence derives from a woman in her fifties or sixties who had recovered from COVID-19. The source material was PBMCs or T cells enriched from blood (not recorded which). This chain links TRBV29-1 with TRBJ2-1, with 7 positions matching TRBD1. CDR3 DNA sequence: TGCAGCGTTGTACAGGGGTCATACAATGAGCAGTTCTTC. Protein product: CSVVQGSYNEQFF.